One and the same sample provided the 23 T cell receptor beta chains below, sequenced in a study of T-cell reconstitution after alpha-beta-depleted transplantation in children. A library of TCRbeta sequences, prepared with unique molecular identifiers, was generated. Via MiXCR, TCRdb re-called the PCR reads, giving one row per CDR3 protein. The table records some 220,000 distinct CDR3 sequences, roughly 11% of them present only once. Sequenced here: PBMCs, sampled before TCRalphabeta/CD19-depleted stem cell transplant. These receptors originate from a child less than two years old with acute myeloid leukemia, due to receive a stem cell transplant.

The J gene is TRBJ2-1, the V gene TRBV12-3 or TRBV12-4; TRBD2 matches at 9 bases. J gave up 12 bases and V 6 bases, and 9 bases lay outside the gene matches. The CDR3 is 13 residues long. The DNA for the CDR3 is TGTGCCAGCAGGCCTAGCGGGGTGGCCGGGCAGTTCTTC. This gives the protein CASRPSGVAGQFF.

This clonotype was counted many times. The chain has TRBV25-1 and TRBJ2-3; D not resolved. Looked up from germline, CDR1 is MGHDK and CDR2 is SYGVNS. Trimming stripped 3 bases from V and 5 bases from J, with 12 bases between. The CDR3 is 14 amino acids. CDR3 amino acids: CASSEPTPGDTQYF. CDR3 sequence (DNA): TGTGCCAGCAGTGAGCCCACTCCGGGAGATACGCAGTATTTT.

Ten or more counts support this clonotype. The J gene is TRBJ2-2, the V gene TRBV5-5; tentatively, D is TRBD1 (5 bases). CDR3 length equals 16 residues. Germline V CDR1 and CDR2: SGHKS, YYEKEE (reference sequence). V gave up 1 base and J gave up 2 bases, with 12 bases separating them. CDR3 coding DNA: TGTGCCAGCAGCTTGAGTAGGGGCCAAAACACCGGGGAGCTGTTTTTT. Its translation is CASSLSRGQNTGELFF.

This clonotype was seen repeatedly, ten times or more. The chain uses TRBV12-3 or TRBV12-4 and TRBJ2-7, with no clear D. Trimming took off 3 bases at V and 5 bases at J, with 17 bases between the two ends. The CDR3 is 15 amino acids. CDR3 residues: CASSFSADPSDEQYF. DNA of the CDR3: TGTGCCAGCAGTTTCTCTGCGGACCCATCCGACGAGCAGTACTTC.

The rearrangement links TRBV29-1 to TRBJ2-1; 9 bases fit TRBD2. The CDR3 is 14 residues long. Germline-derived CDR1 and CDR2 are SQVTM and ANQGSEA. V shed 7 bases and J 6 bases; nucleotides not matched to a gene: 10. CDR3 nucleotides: TGCAGCGCCCCGTGGCGGGAGGGCCCCAATGAGCAGTTCTTC. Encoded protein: CSAPWREGPNEQFF.

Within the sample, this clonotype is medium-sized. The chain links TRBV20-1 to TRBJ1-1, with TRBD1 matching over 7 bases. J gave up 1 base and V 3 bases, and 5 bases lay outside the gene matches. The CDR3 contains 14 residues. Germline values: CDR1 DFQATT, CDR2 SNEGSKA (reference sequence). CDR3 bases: TGCAGTGCTAGGGTTCAGGGGGGGAACACTGAAGCTTTCTTT. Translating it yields CSARVQGGNTEAFF.

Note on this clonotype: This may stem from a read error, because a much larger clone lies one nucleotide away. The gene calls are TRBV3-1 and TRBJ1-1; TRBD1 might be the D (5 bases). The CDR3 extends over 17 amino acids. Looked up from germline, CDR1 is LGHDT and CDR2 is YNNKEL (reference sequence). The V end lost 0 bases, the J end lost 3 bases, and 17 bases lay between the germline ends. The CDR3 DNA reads TGTGCCAGCAGCCAAGACTTAGGGGTTGCCAGTGACACTGAAGCTTTCTTT. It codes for CASSQDLGVASDTEAFF. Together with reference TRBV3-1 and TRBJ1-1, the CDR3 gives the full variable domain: DTAVSQTPKYLVTQMGNDKSIKCEQNLGHDTMYWYKQDSKKFLKIMFSYNNKELIINETVPNRFSPKSPDKAHLNLHINSLELGDSAVYFCASSQDLGVASDTEAFFGQGTRLTVV.

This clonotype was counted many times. The CDR3 region is CSVGLPGQGLDGYTF. CDR3 DNA: TGCAGCGTTGGACTCCCGGGACAGGGGTTGGATGGCTACACCTTC. The chain is built from TRBV29-1 and TRBJ1-2, with 10 bases lining up with TRBD1. After removal of 4 bases from V and 6 bases from J, the junction contained 11 bases not matched to a gene. The CDR3 runs 15 residues. Germline V CDR1 and CDR2: SQVTM, ANQGSEA.

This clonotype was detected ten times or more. CDR3 residues: CASSPVLAGAFGELFF. In DNA form, the CDR3 reads TGTGCCAGCTCACCCGTGCTAGCGGGAGCTTTCGGGGAGCTGTTTTTT. V gene TRBV18 combines with J gene TRBJ2-2; 10 nucleotides align to TRBD2. CDR3 length: 16 residues. Per germline, CDR1 KGHSH and CDR2 LQKENI. V lost 3 bases to trimming and J lost 7 bases; unmatched junction nucleotides: 8.

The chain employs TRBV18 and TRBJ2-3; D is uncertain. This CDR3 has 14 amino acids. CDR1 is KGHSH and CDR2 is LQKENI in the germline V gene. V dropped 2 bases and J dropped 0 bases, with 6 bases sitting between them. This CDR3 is CASSPAISTDTQYF. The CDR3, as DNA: TGTGCCAGCTCACCAGCAATCAGCACAGATACGCAGTATTTT.

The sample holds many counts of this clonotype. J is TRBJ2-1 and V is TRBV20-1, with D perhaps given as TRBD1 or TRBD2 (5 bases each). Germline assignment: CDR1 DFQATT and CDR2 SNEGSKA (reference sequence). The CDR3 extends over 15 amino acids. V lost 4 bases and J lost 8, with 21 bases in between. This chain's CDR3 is CSAIYGRGFRDEQFF. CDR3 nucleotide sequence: TGCAGTGCTATCTACGGACGGGGCTTCCGGGATGAGCAGTTCTTC.

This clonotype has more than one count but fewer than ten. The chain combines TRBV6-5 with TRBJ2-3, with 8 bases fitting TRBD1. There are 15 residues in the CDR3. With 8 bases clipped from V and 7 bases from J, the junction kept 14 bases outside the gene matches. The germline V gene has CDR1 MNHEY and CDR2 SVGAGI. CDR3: CASQFPAGGANTQYF. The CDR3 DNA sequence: TGTGCCAGCCAGTTCCCGGCAGGGGGCGCGAATACGCAGTATTTT.

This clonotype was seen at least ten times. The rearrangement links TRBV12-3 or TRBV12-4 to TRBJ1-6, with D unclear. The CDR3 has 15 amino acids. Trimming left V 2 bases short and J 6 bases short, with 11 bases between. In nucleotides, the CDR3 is TGTGCCAGCAGTTTACAGAGACTCGGTAATTCACCCCTCCACTTT. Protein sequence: CASSLQRLGNSPLHF.

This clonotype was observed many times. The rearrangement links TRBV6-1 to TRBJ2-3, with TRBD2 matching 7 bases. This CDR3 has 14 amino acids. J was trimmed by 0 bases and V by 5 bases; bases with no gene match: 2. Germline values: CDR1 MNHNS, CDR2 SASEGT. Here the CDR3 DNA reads TGTGCCAGCAGTCCGACTAGCAGCACAGATACGCAGTATTTT. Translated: CASSPTSSTDTQYF.

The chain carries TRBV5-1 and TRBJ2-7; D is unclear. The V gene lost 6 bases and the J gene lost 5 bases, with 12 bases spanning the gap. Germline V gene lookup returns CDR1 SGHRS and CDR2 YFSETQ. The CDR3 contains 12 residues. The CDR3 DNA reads TGCGCCAGCAACGGCCGTGCGGACGAGCAGTACTTC. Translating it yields CASNGRADEQYF.

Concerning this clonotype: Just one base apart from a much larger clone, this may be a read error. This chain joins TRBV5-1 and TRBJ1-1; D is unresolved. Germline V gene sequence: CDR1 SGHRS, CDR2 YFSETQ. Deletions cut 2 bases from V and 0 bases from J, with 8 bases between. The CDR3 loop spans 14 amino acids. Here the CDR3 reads CASSFAGLNTEAFF. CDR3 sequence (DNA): TGCGCCAGCAGCTTCGCAGGCCTGAACACTGAAGCTTTCTTT.

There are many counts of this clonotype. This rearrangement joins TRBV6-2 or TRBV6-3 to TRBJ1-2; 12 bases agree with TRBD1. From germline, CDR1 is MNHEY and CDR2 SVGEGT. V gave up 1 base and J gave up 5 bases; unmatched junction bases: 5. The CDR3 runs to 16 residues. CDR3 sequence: CASSYWPGQGAYGYTF. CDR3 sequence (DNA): TGTGCCAGCAGTTACTGGCCGGGACAGGGGGCGTATGGCTACACCTTC.

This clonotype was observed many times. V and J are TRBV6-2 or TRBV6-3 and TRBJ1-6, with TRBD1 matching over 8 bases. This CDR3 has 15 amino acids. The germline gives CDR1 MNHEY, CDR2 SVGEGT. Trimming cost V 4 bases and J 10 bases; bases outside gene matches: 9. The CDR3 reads CASSSGQGEVSPLHF. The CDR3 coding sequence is TGTGCCAGCAGTTCCGGACAGGGTGAAGTATCACCCCTCCACTTT.

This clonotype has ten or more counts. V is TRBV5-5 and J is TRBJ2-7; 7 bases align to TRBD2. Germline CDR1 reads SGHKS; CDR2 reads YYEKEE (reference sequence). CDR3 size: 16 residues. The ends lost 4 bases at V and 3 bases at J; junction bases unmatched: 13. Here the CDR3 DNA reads TGTGCCAGCAGCGTGGAGGTCTGGGACTACCGCTACGAGCAGTACTTC. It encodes CASSVEVWDYRYEQYF. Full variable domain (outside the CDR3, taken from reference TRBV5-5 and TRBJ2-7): DAGVTQSPTHLIKTRGQQVTLRCSPISGHKSVSWYQQVLGQGPQFIFQYYEKEERGRGNFPDRFSARQFPNYSSELNVNALLLGDSALYLCASSVEVWDYRYEQYFGPGTRLTVT.

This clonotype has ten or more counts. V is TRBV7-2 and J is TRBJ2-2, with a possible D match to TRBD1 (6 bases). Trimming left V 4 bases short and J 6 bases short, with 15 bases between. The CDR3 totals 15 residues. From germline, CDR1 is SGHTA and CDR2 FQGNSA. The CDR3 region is CASSSGQQGSGELFF. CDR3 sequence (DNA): TGTGCCAGCAGCTCCGGACAGCAAGGGTCCGGGGAGCTGTTTTTT.

In nucleotides, the CDR3 is TGTGCCAGCAGCTTAGGGCTATGGACAGGGGGTGAAAAACTGTTTTTT. It translates to CASSLGLWTGGEKLFF. This chain uses TRBV7-9 with TRBJ1-4, with 10 bases lining up with TRBD1. The CDR3 loop spans 16 amino acids. CDR1 and CDR2 (germline): SEHNR, FQNEAQ (reference sequence). V dropped 1 base and J dropped 7; count of bases not matched to a gene: 6.

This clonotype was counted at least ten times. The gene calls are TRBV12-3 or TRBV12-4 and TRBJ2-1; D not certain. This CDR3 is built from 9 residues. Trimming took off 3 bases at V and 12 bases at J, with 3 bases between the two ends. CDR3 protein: CASSFGQFF. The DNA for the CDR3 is TGTGCCAGCAGTTTTGGGCAGTTCTTC.

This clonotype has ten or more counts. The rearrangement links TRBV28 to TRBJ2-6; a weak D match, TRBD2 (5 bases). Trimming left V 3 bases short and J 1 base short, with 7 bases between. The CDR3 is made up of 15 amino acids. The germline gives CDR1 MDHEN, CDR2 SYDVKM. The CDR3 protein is CASSFEGSGANVLTF. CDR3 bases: TGTGCCAGCAGTTTCGAGGGTTCTGGGGCCAACGTCCTGACTTTC.